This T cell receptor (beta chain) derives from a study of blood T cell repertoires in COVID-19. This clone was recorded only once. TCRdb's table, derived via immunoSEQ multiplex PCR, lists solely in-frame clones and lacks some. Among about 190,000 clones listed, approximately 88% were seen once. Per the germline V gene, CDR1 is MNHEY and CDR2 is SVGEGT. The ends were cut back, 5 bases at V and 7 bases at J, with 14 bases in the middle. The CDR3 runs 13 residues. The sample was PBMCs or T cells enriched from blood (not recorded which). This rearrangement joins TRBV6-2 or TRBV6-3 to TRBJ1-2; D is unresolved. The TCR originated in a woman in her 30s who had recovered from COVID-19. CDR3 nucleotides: TGTGCCAGCAGTCGAGGGCCTAACCTTGGCTACACCTTC. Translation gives CASSRGPNLGYTF.